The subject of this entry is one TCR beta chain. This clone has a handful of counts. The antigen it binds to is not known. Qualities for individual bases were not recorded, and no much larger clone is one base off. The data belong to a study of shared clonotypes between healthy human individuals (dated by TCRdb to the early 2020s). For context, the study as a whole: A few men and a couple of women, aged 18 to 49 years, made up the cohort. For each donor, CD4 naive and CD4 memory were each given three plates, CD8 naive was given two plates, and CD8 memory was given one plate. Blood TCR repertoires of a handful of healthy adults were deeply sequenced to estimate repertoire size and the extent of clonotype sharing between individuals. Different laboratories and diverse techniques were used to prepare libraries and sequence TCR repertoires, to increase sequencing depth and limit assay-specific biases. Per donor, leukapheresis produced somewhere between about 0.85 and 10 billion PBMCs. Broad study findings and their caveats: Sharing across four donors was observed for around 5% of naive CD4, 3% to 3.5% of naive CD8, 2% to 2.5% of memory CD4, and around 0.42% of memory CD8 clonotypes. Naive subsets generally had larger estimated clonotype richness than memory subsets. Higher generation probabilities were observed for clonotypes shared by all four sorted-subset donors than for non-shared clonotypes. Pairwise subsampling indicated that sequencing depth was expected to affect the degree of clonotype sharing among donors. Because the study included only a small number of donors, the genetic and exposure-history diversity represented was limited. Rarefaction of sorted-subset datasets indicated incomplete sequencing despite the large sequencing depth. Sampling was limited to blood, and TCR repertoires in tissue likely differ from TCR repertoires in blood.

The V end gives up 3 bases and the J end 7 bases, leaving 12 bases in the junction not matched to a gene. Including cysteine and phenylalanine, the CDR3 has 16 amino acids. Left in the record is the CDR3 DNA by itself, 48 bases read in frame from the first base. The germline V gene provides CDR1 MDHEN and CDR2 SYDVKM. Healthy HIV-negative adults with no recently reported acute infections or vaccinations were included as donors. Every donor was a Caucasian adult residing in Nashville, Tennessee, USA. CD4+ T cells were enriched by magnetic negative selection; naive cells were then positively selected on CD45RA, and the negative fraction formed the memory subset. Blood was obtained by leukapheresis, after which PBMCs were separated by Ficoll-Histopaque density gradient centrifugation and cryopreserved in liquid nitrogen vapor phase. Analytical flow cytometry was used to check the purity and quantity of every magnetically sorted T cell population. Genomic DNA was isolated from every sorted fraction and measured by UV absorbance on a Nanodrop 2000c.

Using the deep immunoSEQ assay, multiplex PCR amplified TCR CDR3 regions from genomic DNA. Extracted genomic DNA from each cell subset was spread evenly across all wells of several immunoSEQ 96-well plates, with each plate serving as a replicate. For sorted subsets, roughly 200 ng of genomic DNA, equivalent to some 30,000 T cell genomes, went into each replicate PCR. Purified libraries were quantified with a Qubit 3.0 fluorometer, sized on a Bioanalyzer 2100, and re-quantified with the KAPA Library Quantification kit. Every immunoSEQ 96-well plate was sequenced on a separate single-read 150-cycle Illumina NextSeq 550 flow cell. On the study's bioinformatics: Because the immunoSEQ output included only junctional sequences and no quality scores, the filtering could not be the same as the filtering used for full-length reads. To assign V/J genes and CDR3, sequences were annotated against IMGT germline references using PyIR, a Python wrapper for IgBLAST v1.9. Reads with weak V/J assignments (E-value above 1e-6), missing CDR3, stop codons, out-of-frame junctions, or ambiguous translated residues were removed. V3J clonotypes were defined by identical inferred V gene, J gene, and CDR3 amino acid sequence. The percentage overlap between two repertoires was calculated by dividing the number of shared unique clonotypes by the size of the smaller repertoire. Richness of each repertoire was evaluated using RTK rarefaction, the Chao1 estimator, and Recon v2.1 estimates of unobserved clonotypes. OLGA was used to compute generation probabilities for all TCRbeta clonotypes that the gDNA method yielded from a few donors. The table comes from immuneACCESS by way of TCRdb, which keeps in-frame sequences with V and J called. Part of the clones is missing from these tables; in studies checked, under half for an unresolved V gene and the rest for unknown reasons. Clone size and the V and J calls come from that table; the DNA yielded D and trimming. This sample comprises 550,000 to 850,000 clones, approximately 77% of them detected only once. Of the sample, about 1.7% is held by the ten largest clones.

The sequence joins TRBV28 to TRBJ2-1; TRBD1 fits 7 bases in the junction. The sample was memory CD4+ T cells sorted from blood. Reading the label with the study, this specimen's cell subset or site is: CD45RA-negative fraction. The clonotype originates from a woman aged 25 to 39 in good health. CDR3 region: CASSLVVAGGRNEQFF. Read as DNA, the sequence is TGTGCCAGCAGTTTGGTAGTGGCAGGGGGACGAAATGAGCAGTTCTTC.